This T cell receptor beta chain was captured in a study of cytomegalovirus exposure and HLA in healthy donors. About the research overall: In an early release, HLA-typed donors contributed 75 million to 85 million unique TCR sequences.

As regards this clone: Its antigen remains unknown.

Germline trimming cut 6 bases from V and 3 bases from J; bases unmatched to any gene: 10. The CDR3 extends over 15 amino acids. Germline V gene lookup returns CDR1 SQVTM and CDR2 ANQGSEA. Regarding the study as a whole: As a later analysis showed, a missense DCLRE1C variant was linked to trimming of TCR beta V- and J-genes.

PCR was performed using 60 Vbeta and 13 Jbeta primers. The table came from immunoSEQ multiplex PCR; TCRdb's copy has only in-frame clones and leaves some out. Here the sample spans 150,000 to 200,000 clones, approximately 80% being singletons. Those who donated were healthy bone marrow donors. Sequencing was done on a sample of PBMCs. The rearrangement joins TRBV29-1 to TRBJ2-7; 11 bases align to TRBD1. This TCR came from a male donor in good health and CMV-seronegative. CDR3 protein: CSVEGRDRGYYEQYF. The DNA of the CDR3 is TGCAGCGTCGAGGGCCGGGACAGGGGGTACTACGAGCAGTACTTC.